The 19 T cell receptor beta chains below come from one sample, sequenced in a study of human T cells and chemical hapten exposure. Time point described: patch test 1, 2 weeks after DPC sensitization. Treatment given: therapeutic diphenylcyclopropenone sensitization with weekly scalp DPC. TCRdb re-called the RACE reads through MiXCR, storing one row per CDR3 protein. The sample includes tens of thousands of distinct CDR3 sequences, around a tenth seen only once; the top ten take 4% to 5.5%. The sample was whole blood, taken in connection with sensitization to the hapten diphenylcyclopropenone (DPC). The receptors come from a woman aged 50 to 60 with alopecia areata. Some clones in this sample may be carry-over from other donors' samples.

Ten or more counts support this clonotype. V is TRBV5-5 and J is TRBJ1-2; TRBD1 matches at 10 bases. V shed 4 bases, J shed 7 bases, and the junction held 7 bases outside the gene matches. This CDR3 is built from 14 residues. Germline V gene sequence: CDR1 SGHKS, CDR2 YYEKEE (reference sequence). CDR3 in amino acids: CASSGDRGRGGYTF. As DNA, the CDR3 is TGTGCCAGCAGCGGAGACAGGGGGCGAGGTGGCTACACCTTC.

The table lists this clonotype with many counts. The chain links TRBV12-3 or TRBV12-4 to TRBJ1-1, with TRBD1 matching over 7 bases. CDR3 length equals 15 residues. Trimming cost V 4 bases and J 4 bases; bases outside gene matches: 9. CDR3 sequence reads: CASSSQTGIGTEAFF. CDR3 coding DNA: TGTGCCAGCAGTTCTCAGACAGGGATAGGCACTGAAGCTTTCTTT.

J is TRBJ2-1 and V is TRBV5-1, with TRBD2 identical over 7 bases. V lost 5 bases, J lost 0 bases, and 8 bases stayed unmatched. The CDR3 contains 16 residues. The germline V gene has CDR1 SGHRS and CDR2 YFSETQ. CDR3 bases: TGCGCCAGCAGTTCAGGCGGGAGTCTCTCCTACAATGAGCAGTTCTTC. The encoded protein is CASSSGGSLSYNEQFF.

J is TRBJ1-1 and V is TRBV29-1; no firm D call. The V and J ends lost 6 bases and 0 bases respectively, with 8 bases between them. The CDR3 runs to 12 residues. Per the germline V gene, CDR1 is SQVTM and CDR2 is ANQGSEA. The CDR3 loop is CSVKPLNTEAFF. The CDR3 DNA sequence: TGCAGCGTGAAACCACTGAACACTGAAGCTTTCTTT.

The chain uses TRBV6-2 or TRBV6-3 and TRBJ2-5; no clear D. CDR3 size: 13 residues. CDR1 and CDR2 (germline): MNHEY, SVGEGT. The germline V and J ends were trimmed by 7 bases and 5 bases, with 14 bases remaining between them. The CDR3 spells CASNTARAETQYF. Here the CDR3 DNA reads TGTGCCAGCAATACCGCACGAGCGGAGACCCAGTACTTC.

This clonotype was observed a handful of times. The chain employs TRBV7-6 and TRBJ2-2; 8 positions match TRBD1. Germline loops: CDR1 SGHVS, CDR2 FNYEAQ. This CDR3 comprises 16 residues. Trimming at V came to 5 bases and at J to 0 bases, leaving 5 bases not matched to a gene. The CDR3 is CASSPRDRTNTGELFF. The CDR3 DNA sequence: TGTGCCAGCAGCCCTAGGGACAGGACGAACACCGGGGAGCTGTTTTTT.

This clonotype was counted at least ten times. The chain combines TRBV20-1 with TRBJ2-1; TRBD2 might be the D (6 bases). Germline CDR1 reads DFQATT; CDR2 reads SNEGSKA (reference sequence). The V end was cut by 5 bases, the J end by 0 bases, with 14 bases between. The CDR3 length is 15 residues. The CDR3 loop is CSALRDFNSYNEQFF. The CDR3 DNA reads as TGCAGTGCTCTTCGGGACTTTAACTCCTACAATGAGCAGTTCTTC.

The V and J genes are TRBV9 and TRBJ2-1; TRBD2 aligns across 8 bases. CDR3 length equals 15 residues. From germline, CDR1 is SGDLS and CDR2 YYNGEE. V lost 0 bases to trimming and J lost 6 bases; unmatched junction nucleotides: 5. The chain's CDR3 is CASSVGPGGLNEQFF. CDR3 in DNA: TGTGCCAGCAGCGTAGGGCCGGGGGGGCTCAATGAGCAGTTCTTC.

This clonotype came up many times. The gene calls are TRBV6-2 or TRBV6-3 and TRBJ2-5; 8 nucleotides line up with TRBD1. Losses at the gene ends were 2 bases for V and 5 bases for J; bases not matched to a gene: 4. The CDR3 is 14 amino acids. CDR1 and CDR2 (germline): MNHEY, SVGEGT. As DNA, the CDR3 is TGTGCCAGCAGTTACGACAGGGGATATGAGACCCAGTACTTC. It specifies CASSYDRGYETQYF.

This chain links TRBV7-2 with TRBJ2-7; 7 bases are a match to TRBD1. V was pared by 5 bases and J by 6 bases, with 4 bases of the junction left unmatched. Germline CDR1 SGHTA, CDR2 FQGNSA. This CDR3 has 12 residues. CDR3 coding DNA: TGTGCCAGCAGCCGTACAGGGGTCGAGCAGTACTTC. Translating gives CASSRTGVEQYF.

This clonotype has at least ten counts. CDR3 amino acids: CASRMGGYNEQFF. CDR3 DNA sequence: TGTGCCAGCAGAATGGGGGGGTACAATGAGCAGTTCTTC. This chain connects TRBV5-4 to TRBJ2-1; 7 positions agree with TRBD2. Trimming at V came to 5 bases and at J to 4 bases, leaving 3 bases not matched to a gene. The CDR3 sequence is 13 residues long. CDR1 is SGHNT and CDR2 is YYREEE in the germline V gene (reference sequence).

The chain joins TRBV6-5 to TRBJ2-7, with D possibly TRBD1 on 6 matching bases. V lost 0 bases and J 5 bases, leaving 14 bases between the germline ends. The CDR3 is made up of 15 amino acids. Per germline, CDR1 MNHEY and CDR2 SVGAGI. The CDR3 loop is CASSYSNRVKDEQYF. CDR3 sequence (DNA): TGTGCCAGCAGTTACTCGAACAGGGTGAAGGACGAGCAGTACTTC.

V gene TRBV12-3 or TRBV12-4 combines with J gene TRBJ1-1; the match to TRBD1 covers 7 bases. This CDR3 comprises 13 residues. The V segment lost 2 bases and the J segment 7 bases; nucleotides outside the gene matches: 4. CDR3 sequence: CASSLQGGIEAFF. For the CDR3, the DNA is TGTGCCAGCAGTTTACAGGGGGGGATTGAAGCTTTCTTT.

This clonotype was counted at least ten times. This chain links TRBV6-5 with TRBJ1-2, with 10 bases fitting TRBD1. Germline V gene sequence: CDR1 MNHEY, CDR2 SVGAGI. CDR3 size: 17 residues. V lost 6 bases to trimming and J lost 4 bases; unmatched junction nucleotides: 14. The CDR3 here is CASRPGTGVRGRYGYTF. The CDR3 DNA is TGTGCCAGCAGGCCCGGGACAGGGGTTAGAGGTCGCTATGGCTACACCTTC.

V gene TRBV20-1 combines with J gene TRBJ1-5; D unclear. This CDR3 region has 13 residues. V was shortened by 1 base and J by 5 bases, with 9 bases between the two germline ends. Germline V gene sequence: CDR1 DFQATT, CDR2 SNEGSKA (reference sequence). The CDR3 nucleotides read TGCAGTGCTAGAGCAGGAAATGATCAGCCCCAGCATTTT. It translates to CSARAGNDQPQHF.

DNA for the CDR3: TGTGCCAGCAGCTCAGGGGCAGGGCCAGCCTATGGCTACACCTTC. Amino acids: CASSSGAGPAYGYTF. The chain is built from TRBV7-3 and TRBJ1-2; the D gene is possibly TRBD1 (6 bases). Germline CDR1 SGHTA, CDR2 FQGTGA. The CDR3 totals 15 residues. V was cut by 4 bases and J by 4 bases, with 16 bases left in between.

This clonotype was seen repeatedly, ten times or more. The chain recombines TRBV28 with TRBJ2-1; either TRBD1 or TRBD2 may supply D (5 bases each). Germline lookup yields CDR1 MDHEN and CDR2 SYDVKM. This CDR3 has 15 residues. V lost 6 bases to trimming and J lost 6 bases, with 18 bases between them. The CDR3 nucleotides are TGTGCCAGCAGCGTGGGGGTGGTTAACTTCAATGAGCAGTTCTTC. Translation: CASSVGVVNFNEQFF.

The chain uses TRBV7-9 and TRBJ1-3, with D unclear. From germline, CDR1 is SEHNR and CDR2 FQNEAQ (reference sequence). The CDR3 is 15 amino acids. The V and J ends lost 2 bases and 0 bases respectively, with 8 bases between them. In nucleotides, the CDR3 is TGTGCCAGCAGCTTAAAACAGAACTCTGGAAACACCATATATTTT. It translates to CASSLKQNSGNTIYF.

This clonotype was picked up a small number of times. This CDR3 is CASSLGISGTYNEQFF. For the CDR3, the DNA is TGTGCCAGCAGCTTAGGTATTAGCGGAACCTACAATGAGCAGTTCTTC. The chain recombines TRBV7-2 with TRBJ2-1; D may be TRBD2 (6 bases). Germline V lookup: CDR1 SGHTA, CDR2 FQGNSA. The CDR3 spans 16 residues. Trimming shortened V by 1 base and J by 2 bases, and 12 bases separated the two germline ends.